Detailed here is one T cell receptor beta chain. What it binds is unknown. The sample comes from a study of untreated major depressive disorder. With V trimmed by 5 bases and J by 0 bases, 6 bases remained unmatched. The CDR3 has 15 amino acids. Germline CDR1 and CDR2: SEHNR and FQNEAQ (reference sequence). Findings and caveats of the study: Differences in TRBV25-01 and TRBV02-01 usage did not reach significance.

Roughly 95% CD4+ purity was typical by flow cytometry. The assay was immunoSEQ multiplex PCR, and TCRdb's table has in-frame clones only and misses some. Among 20,000 to 25,000 clones, under 90% were seen once, and the ten largest hold approximately 0.43%. Input material: CD4+ T cells from PBMCs. The TCR was taken from a woman between 40 and 50 years old in good health. This chain joins TRBV7-9 and TRBJ2-7; 8 bases are a match to TRBD2. The CDR3 DNA follows: TGTGCCAGCAGCCGTAGCGGGGCCAGCTCCTACGAGCAGTACTTC. Translated, it gives CASSRSGASSYEQYF.